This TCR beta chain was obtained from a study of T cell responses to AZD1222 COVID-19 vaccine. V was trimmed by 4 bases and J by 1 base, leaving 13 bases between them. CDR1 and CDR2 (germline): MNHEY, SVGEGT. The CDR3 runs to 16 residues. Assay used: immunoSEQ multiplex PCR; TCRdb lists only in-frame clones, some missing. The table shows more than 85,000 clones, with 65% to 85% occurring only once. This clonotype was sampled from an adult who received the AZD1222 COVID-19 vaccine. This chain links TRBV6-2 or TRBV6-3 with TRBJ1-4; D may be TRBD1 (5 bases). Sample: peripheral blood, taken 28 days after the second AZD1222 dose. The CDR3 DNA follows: TGTGCCAGCAGTTTCCGGGAGGGGATAACTAATGAAAAACTGTTTTTT. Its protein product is CASSFREGITNEKLFF.